A single sample gave rise to the 26 T cell receptor beta chains below, sequenced in a study of vaccination and CD4 T cells after COVID-19. Sequencing of the DNA from cultured CD4+ T cells was carried out with the Oncomine TCR Beta short-read assay. Using its own MiXCR run on the PCR reads, TCRdb lists one record per CDR3 protein. This sample has 20,000 to 25,000 distinct CDR3 sequences, with 50% to 70% found just once. For these TCRs, the target antigens are not known. Treatment of the sample: approximately 9-day PBMC culture with coronavirus spike peptide pools or control peptides (ViraFEST assay). Sequenced here: CD4+ T cells from blood, cultured in vitro, sampled after SARS-CoV-2 vaccination. These receptors were collected from a human donor who received a COVID-19 vaccine.

This chain links TRBV19 with TRBJ2-5; a possible D gene is TRBD1 (6 bases). Germline CDR1 and CDR2: LNHDA and SQIVND (reference sequence). V was clipped by 3 bases and J by 5 bases, with 16 bases between them. The CDR3 loop spans 15 amino acids. The CDR3 here is CASSISPQGRETQYF. CDR3 nucleotide sequence: TGTGCCAGTAGTATTTCCCCACAGGGTAGGGAGACCCAGTACTTC.

The chain carries TRBV24-1 and TRBJ2-4, with D perhaps assigned TRBD1 or TRBD2 (6 bases each). V was pared by 7 bases and J by 3 bases, with 15 bases between. The CDR3 covers 15 residues. The germline V gene has CDR1 KGHDR and CDR2 SFDVKD. CDR3 loop: CATRPHREDKNIQYF. CDR3 bases: TGTGCCACCAGACCCCACAGGGAGGACAAAAACATTCAGTACTTC.

On this clonotype itself: The limits of the CDR3 on the DNA are not certain, so only TCRdb's listed CDR3 is given. This chain connects TRBV20-1 to TRBJ1-5; the D call of TRBD1 is as the table states it, not checked on the DNA. From germline, CDR1 is DFQATT and CDR2 SNEGSKA (reference sequence). The CDR3 is 17 amino acids in total, end residues counted. The chain's CDR3 is CSARGEQYVGSNQPQHF.

The sample holds a few counts of this clonotype. The chain employs TRBV19 and TRBJ1-5; TRBD1 matches at 7 bases. The CDR3 runs 16 residues. Germline values: CDR1 LNHDA, CDR2 SQIVND (reference sequence). The V gene end was trimmed by 4 bases and the J gene end by 5 bases; junction bases not matched to a gene: 11. CDR3 DNA: TGTGCCAGTAGTAGCTTGACCGGCAGGGGGTATCAGCCCCAGCATTTT. Translating gives CASSSLTGRGYQPQHF.

In this sample, this clonotype turned up a few times. This chain links TRBV6-1 with TRBJ1-1, with TRBD1 as a possible D gene (5 bases). The V end lost 7 bases, the J end lost 6 bases, and 9 bases lay between the germline ends. CDR1 is MNHNS, CDR2 SASEGT, per germline. The CDR3 sequence is 11 residues long. CDR3 in amino acids: CASKGRAEAFF. The CDR3, as DNA: TGTGCCAGCAAGGGGAGAGCTGAAGCTTTCTTT.

The chain couples TRBV30 to TRBJ2-3; weak D call: TRBD1 (7 bases). Per germline, CDR1 GTSNPN and CDR2 SVGIG (reference sequence). V was pared by 4 bases and J by 0 bases, with 17 bases between. The CDR3 sequence is 16 residues long. The CDR3 coding sequence is TGTGCCTGGACCCGGAGGGGGCTTACTAGCACAGATACGCAGTATTTT. It specifies CAWTRRGLTSTDTQYF.

The chain links TRBV20-1 to TRBJ2-5; 9 nucleotides line up with TRBD2. The V and J ends lost 5 bases and 5 bases, in that order; junction bases with no gene match: 6. Germline loops: CDR1 DFQATT, CDR2 SNEGSKA (reference sequence). This CDR3 is built from 13 residues. CDR3 region: CSALAGAGETQYF. In nucleotides, the CDR3 is TGCAGTGCTTTAGCGGGGGCGGGGGAGACCCAGTACTTC.

This chain joins TRBV6-1 and TRBJ2-3, with D perhaps given as TRBD1 or TRBD2 (5 bases each). Trimming left V 8 bases short and J 0 bases short, with 9 bases between. The CDR3 is 13 residues long. The germline gives CDR1 MNHNS, CDR2 SASEGT. The CDR3 coding sequence is TGTGCCAGCCGGGACCGAAGCACAGATACGCAGTATTTT. Protein sequence: CASRDRSTDTQYF.

V usage is TRBV19 and J usage is TRBJ2-3, with D perhaps given as TRBD1 or TRBD2 (5 bases each). V was pared by 6 bases and J by 3 bases, with 19 bases between. Germline V gene sequence: CDR1 LNHDA, CDR2 SQIVND (reference sequence). The length of the CDR3 is 16 residues. This CDR3 is CASSPPRGRRTDTQYF. CDR3 in DNA: TGTGCCAGTAGCCCCCCCCGGGGCCGTAGGACAGATACGCAGTATTTT.

This clonotype was seen a few times. The chain joins TRBV2 to TRBJ2-7; 7 bases align to TRBD1. The germline gives CDR1 SNHLY, CDR2 FYNNEI. The junction had 16 bases not matched to a gene; V was cut back by 5 bases and J by 6 bases. The CDR3 covers 16 residues. CDR3 amino acids: CASSRQGIGVIREQYF. CDR3 DNA sequence: TGTGCCAGCAGTCGACAGGGAATAGGAGTTATACGCGAGCAGTACTTC.

The sample holds a few counts of this clonotype. V gene TRBV20-1 combines with J gene TRBJ1-6; perhaps TRBD1 as D (5 bases). Germline V gene lookup returns CDR1 DFQATT and CDR2 SNEGSKA (reference sequence). The germline V and J ends were trimmed by 1 base and 6 bases, with 13 bases remaining between them. This CDR3 spans 15 amino acids. The CDR3 DNA reads as TGCAGTGCTAGAGCAGGAGGGACTCTTAATTCACCCCTCCACTTT. Translating it yields CSARAGGTLNSPLHF.

The V and J genes are TRBV2 and TRBJ1-6, with TRBD1 as a possible D gene (6 bases). CDR1 is SNHLY and CDR2 is FYNNEI in the germline V gene. V lost 7 bases, J lost 12 bases, and 16 bases lay in between. The CDR3 length is 13 residues. As DNA, the CDR3 is TGTGCCAGCAACGGACAGTCTCGAGGACCCCTCCACTTT. This sequence encodes CASNGQSRGPLHF.

This clonotype was counted between two and nine times. The V call is TRBV6-1, the J call TRBJ1-6, with D maybe TRBD1 (5 bases). There are 14 residues in the CDR3. The germline V gene encodes CDR1 MNHNS and CDR2 SASEGT. V lost 7 bases and J 7 bases, leaving 14 bases between the germline ends. The CDR3 region is CASTLGASNSPLHF. CDR3 DNA sequence: TGTGCCAGCACCCTCGGGGCTAGCAATTCACCCCTCCACTTT.

This clonotype was picked up one time. V and J are TRBV15 and TRBJ1-2, with a possible D match to TRBD1 (5 bases). V lost 0 bases and J lost 4, with 12 bases in between. The CDR3 loop spans 15 amino acids. The germline CDR1 and CDR2 sequences are LNHNV and YYDKDF (reference sequence). The CDR3 here is CATSRDRQGAYGYTF. Here the CDR3 DNA reads TGTGCCACCAGCAGAGATAGGCAGGGAGCCTATGGCTACACCTTC.

The rearrangement uses TRBV5-4 and TRBJ2-4, with D maybe TRBD1 (6 bases). Germline V lookup: CDR1 SGHNT, CDR2 YYREEE (reference sequence). The CDR3 is 14 amino acids. Trimming cost V 0 bases and J 8 bases, with 12 bases left between them. CDR3: CASSLGDTRDIQYF. In DNA form, the CDR3 reads TGTGCCAGCAGCTTGGGGGACACCCGGGACATTCAGTACTTC. The variable domain in full, completed from reference TRBV5-4 and TRBJ2-4, reads ETGVTQSPTHLIKTRGQQVTLRCSSQSGHNTVSWYQQALGQGPQFIFQYYREEENGRGNFPPRFSGLQFPNYSSELNVNALELDDSALYLCASSLGDTRDIQYFGAGTRLSVL.

The gene calls are TRBV12-3 or TRBV12-4 and TRBJ1-2, with TRBD1 as a possible D gene (5 bases). This CDR3 is 12 amino acids long. The ends were cut back, 4 bases at V and 7 bases at J, with 10 bases in the middle. The CDR3 reads CASSSGISGYTF. CDR3 coding DNA: TGTGCCAGCAGTTCAGGGATTTCTGGCTACACCTTC.

V is TRBV7-9 and J is TRBJ1-1; D is possibly TRBD1 (6 bases). The germline gives CDR1 SEHNR, CDR2 FQNEAQ (reference sequence). CDR3 length equals 15 residues. The germline V and J ends were trimmed by 5 bases and 5 bases, with 18 bases remaining between them. The CDR3 sequence is CASSALGAVGTEAFF. The CDR3 DNA reads TGTGCCAGCAGCGCCTTGGGGGCGGTGGGGACTGAAGCTTTCTTT.

The gene calls are TRBV6-1 and TRBJ2-2; the D is unclear. Trimming stripped 7 bases from V and 1 base from J, with 4 bases between. CDR1 is MNHNS and CDR2 is SASEGT in the germline V gene. The CDR3 runs to 12 residues. Here the CDR3 DNA reads TGTGCCAGCAAGAAGAACACCGGGGAGCTGTTTTTT. Its protein is CASKKNTGELFF.

The V gene is TRBV7-8, the J gene TRBJ2-5, with 14 positions matching TRBD2. The germline V gene encodes CDR1 SGHVS and CDR2 FQNEAQ. The V and J ends lost 3 bases and 2 bases, in that order; junction bases with no gene match: 8. The CDR3 is 18 residues long. In DNA, the CDR3 is TGTGCCAGCAGCTTTGCGGGACTAGCGGGGGCCAGACAAGAGACCCAGTACTTC. This encodes CASSFAGLAGARQETQYF.

This clonotype was counted a single time. The chain is built from TRBV7-9 and TRBJ1-2, with a weak D call TRBD1 (5 bases). Germline values: CDR1 SEHNR, CDR2 FQNEAQ (reference sequence). Trimming took off 4 bases at V and 0 bases at J, with 18 bases between the two ends. This CDR3 has 17 residues. CDR3 DNA: TGTGCCAGCAGCTCCCATGGGGGGGACGGAACTAACTATGGCTACACCTTC. It translates to CASSSHGGDGTNYGYTF.

The sample holds a few counts of this clonotype. This chain uses TRBV27 with TRBJ1-5, with TRBD1 as a possible D gene (6 bases). This CDR3 is built from 16 residues. Germline CDR1 reads MNHEY; CDR2 reads SMNVEV (reference sequence). V was cut by 6 bases and J by 10 bases, with 25 bases left in between. The CDR3 sequence is CASSPGAGALPYPQHF. The DNA for the CDR3 is TGTGCCAGCAGCCCGGGGGCAGGGGCTCTCCCTTACCCCCAGCATTTT.

The CDR3 DNA reads as TGCAGTGCTAGAGATCTTGGGACAGGGGGCGTTTTGAACACTGAAGCTTTCTTT. Its translation is CSARDLGTGGVLNTEAFF. This sequence joins TRBV20-1 and TRBJ1-1; 12 bases fit TRBD1. V was clipped by 0 bases and J by 0 bases; unmatched bases: 8. From germline, CDR1 is DFQATT and CDR2 SNEGSKA (reference sequence). There are 18 residues in the CDR3.

The chain is built from TRBV20-1 and TRBJ2-3, with 9 bases identical to TRBD2. Germline loops: CDR1 DFQATT, CDR2 SNEGSKA (reference sequence). With V trimmed by 0 bases and J by 3 bases, 4 bases remained unmatched. This CDR3 spans 15 amino acids. The CDR3 region has the DNA TGCAGTGCTAGAGATCCCGGACTAGCGACAGATACGCAGTATTTT. This encodes CSARDPGLATDTQYF.

The chain recombines TRBV30 with TRBJ1-5; 10 nucleotides agree with TRBD1. The junction had 9 bases not matched to a gene; V was cut back by 0 bases and J by 7 bases. Germline-derived CDR1 and CDR2 are GTSNPN and SVGIG (reference sequence). This CDR3 comprises 16 residues. The CDR3 loop reads CAWSVPGTGEGQPQHF. CDR3 coding DNA: TGTGCCTGGAGTGTCCCGGGGACAGGGGAAGGGCAGCCCCAGCATTTT.

The J gene is TRBJ1-6, the V gene TRBV5-6, with 11 bases identical to TRBD1. In germline, CDR1 is SGHDT, CDR2 YYEEEE. The CDR3 is made up of 16 amino acids. Trimming at V came to 4 bases and at J to 7 bases, leaving 7 bases not matched to a gene. CDR3: CASSGGTGGRNSPLHF. The DNA of the CDR3 is TGTGCCAGCAGCGGCGGGACAGGGGGGCGAAATTCACCCCTCCACTTT.

V and J are TRBV10-1 and TRBJ1-2; D is unclear. This CDR3 region has 15 residues. Per the germline V gene, CDR1 is WNHNN and CDR2 is SYGVQD (reference sequence). V lost 0 bases to trimming and J lost 0 bases, with 8 bases between them. The CDR3 here is CASSESRSSNYGYTF. The CDR3 DNA sequence: TGCGCCAGCAGTGAGTCAAGAAGCTCTAACTATGGCTACACCTTC.